Listed here are 10 T cell receptor beta chains from one sample, sequenced in a study of blood T cell repertoires in COVID-19 (dated by TCRdb to the early 2020s). Libraries were built with the immunoSEQ multiplex PCR assay. TCRdb provides this immuneACCESS table in a form limited to in-frame rearrangements. Some clones are lacking; in checked studies, under half of them reflect an unresolved V gene, and why the rest are absent is not known. The sample has just over 150,000 clones on record, approximately 88% of them singletons. The ten largest clones add up to around 6.7% of the sample. The sample consisted of PBMCs or T cells enriched from blood (not recorded which). The receptor set was obtained from a woman aged 50 to 60 who had recovered from COVID-19.

V gene TRBV9 combines with J gene TRBJ2-5; 12 positions match TRBD2. V shed 0 bases, J shed 3 bases, and the junction held 0 bases outside the gene matches. This CDR3 has 15 amino acids. Germline-derived CDR1 and CDR2 are SGDLS and YYNGEE. CDR3 coding DNA: TGTGCCAGCAGCGTAGGGACTAGCGGGGAAGAGACCCAGTACTTC. Amino acids: CASSVGTSGEETQYF.

The V and J genes are TRBV7-9 and TRBJ1-2; TRBD1 is a possible D gene (6 bases). This CDR3 comprises 13 residues. Trimming took off 1 base at V and 9 bases at J, with 12 bases between the two ends. Germline V gene lookup returns CDR1 SEHNR and CDR2 FQNEAQ (reference sequence). The CDR3 coding sequence is TGTGCCAGCAGCTTAGAACCTCAGGGGAGCTACACCTTC. This sequence encodes CASSLEPQGSYTF.

In nucleotides, the CDR3 is TGTGCCAGCAGCCGGGGTGCGGGAGGCTACACCTTC. Translated, it gives CASSRGAGGYTF. The chain recombines TRBV14 with TRBJ1-2; no clear D. Germline CDR1 is SGHDN and CDR2 is FVKESK. The CDR3 extends over 12 amino acids. V lost 4 bases to trimming and J lost 8 bases, with 11 bases between them.

In regard to this clone: One junction end does not reproduce the germline sequence, and a read error may be involved. The genes are TRBV3-1 (or the pseudogene TRBV3-2) and TRBJ2-4; D might be TRBD2 (7 bases). The CDR3 runs 13 residues. CDR1 and CDR2 (germline): LGHDT, YNNKEL (reference sequence). The CDR3 region is CASSKEGGRERYF. CDR3 coding DNA: TGTGCCAGCAGCAAAGAGGGGGGGCGCGAAAGGTACTTC.

The chain combines TRBV7-3 with TRBJ1-1; TRBD1 aligns across 7 bases. Losses at the gene ends were 5 bases for V and 1 base for J; bases not matched to a gene: 4. Looked up from germline, CDR1 is SGHTA and CDR2 is FQGTGA. There are 14 residues in the CDR3. The CDR3 nucleotides read TGTGCCAGCAGCCCCCGACAGGGGAACACTGAAGCTTTCTTT. Translated, it gives CASSPRQGNTEAFF.

The chain joins TRBV19 to TRBJ1-1; 7 positions match TRBD1. The germline V gene encodes CDR1 LNHDA and CDR2 SQIVND (reference sequence). CDR3 length: 14 amino acids. Trimming cost V 4 bases and J 1 base; bases outside gene matches: 3. The CDR3: CASSKGQSNTEAFF. The CDR3 nucleotides are TGTGCCAGTAGTAAGGGACAGTCGAACACTGAAGCTTTCTTT.

This clone came up a few times. This rearrangement joins TRBV7-9 to TRBJ1-2; D might be TRBD1 (5 bases). The CDR3 sequence is 15 residues long. From germline, CDR1 is SEHNR and CDR2 FQNEAQ (reference sequence). V was clipped by 2 bases and J by 5 bases, with 15 bases between them. CDR3 residues: CASSLYGSEGYGYTF. In DNA, the CDR3 is TGTGCCAGCAGCTTATACGGGAGCGAGGGGTATGGCTACACCTTC.

The CDR3 is CASSYSTGVTEAFF. The CDR3 region has the DNA TGTGCCAGCAGTTACTCGACAGGGGTCACTGAAGCTTTCTTT. This sequence joins TRBV6-5 and TRBJ1-1, with 8 bases fitting TRBD1. Germline CDR1 is MNHEY and CDR2 is SVGAGI. The CDR3 consists of 14 residues. Trimming cost V 0 bases and J 4 bases; bases outside gene matches: 1.

The chain uses TRBV6-2 or TRBV6-3 and TRBJ1-5, with TRBD1 identical over 7 bases. Germline trimming cut 2 bases from V and 5 bases from J; bases unmatched to any gene: 0. This CDR3 comprises 13 residues. The germline gives CDR1 MNHEY, CDR2 SVGEGT. The CDR3 DNA sequence: TGTGCCAGCAGTTACGACAGGGATCAGCCCCAGCATTTT. Protein: CASSYDRDQPQHF.

This clone was counted only a few times. The CDR3 is CASSLLAAGVKTQYF. The CDR3, as DNA: TGTGCCAGCAGCTTATTGGCTGCGGGGGTAAAGACCCAGTACTTC. The genes are TRBV7-6 and TRBJ2-5; 7 bases fit TRBD2. Germline CDR1 is SGHVS and CDR2 is FNYEAQ. This CDR3 spans 15 amino acids. V shed 2 bases, J shed 6 bases, and the junction held 9 bases outside the gene matches. The full variable domain, its missing parts supplied by reference TRBV7-6 and TRBJ2-5, is GAGVSQSPRYKVTKRGQDVALRCDPISGHVSLYWYRQALGQGPEFLTYFNYEAQQDKSGLPNDRFSAERPEGSISTLTIQRTEQRDSAMYRCASSLLAAGVKTQYFGPGTRLLVL.